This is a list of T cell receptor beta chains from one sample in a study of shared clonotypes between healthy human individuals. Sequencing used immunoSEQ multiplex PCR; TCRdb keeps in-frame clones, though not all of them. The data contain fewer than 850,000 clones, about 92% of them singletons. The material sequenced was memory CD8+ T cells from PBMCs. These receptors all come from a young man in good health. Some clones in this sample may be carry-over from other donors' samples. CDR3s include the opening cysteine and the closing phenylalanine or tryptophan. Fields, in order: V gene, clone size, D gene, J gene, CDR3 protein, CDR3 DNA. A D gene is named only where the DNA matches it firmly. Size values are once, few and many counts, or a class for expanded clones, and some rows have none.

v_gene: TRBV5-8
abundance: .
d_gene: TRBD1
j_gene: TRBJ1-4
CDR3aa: CASSLQGAIANEKLFF
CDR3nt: TGTGCCAGCAGCTTGCAGGGGGCGATAGCTAATGAAAAACTGTTTTTT

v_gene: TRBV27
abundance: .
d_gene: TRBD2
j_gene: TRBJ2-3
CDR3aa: CASSPWVGGTDTQYF
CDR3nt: TGTGCCAGCAGTCCGTGGGTGGGAGGGACAGATACGCAGTATTTT

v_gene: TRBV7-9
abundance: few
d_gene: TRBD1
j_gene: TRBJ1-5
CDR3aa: CASSGQGGNQPQHF
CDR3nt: TGTGCCAGCAGCGGACAGGGAGGCAATCAGCCCCAGCATTTT

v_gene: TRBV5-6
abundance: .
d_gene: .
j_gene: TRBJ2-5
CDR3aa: CASSLAGGETQYF
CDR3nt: TGTGCCAGCAGCTTAGCCGGGGGAGAGACCCAGTACTTC

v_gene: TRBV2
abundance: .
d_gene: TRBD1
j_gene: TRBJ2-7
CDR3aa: CASIIGGASLEQYF
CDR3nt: TGTGCCAGCATTATAGGGGGCGCGTCTCTCGAGCAGTACTTC

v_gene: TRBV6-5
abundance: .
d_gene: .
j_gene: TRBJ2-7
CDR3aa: CASSPRGGSVYEQYF
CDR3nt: TGTGCCAGCAGTCCCCGTGGGGGATCGGTCTACGAGCAGTACTTC

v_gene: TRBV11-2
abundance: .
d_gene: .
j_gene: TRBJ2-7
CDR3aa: CASSQTREQYF
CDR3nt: TGTGCCAGCAGCCAAACACGGGAGCAGTACTTC

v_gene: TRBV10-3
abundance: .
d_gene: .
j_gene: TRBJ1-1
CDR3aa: CASWGLEGEAFF
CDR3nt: TGTGCCAGCTGGGGGTTGGAGGGTGAAGCTTTCTTT

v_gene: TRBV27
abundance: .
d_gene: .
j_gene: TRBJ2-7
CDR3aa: CASNPTRGYEQYF
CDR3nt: TGTGCCAGCAACCCAACCCGGGGCTACGAGCAGTACTTC

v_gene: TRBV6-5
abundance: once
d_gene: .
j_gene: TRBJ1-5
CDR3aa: CASGLSGTPNQPQHF
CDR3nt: TGTGCCAGCGGCTTGTCAGGGACACCCAATCAGCCCCAGCATTTT

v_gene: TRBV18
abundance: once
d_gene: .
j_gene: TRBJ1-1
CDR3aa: CASSPSSGHNTEAFF
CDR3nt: TGTGCCAGCTCACCTTCTTCGGGACACAACACTGAAGCTTTCTTT

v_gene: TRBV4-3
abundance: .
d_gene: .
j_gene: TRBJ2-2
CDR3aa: CASSQDRRSTGELFF
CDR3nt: TGCGCCAGCAGCCAAGATCGCAGGAGCACCGGGGAGCTGTTTTTT

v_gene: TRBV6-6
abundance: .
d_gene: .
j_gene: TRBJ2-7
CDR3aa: CASSYSGVDEQYF
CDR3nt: TGTGCCAGCAGTTACTCAGGGGTTGACGAGCAGTACTTC

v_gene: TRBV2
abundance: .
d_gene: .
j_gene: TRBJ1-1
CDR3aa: CASRDGRRITEAFF
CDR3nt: TGTGCCAGCAGAGACGGACGGCGTATCACTGAAGCTTTCTTT

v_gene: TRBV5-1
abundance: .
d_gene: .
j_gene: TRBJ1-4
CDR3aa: CASSLNRPYNEKLFF
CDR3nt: TGCGCCAGCAGTTTGAACAGGCCCTATAATGAAAAACTGTTTTTT

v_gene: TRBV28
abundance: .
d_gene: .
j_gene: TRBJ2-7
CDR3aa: CASSADEGYEQYF
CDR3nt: TGTGCCAGCAGTGCCGATGAGGGCTACGAGCAGTACTTC

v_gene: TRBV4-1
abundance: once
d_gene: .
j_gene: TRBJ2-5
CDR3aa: CASSQDAGETQYF
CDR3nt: TGCGCCAGCAGCCAAGATGCCGGGGAGACCCAGTACTTC

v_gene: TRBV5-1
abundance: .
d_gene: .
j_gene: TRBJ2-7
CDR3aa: CASSLEAGPYEQYF
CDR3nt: TGCGCCAGCAGCTTGGAGGCAGGCCCCTACGAGCAGTACTTC

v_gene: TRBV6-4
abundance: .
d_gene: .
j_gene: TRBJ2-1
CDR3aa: CASSALGVVRDEQFF
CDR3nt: TGTGCCAGCAGTGCCCTAGGAGTGGTCAGGGATGAGCAGTTCTTC

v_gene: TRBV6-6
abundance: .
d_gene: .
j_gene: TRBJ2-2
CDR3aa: CASSYTLRTNTGELFF
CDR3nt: TGTGCCAGCAGTTATACCCTCCGGACCAACACCGGGGAGCTGTTTTTT

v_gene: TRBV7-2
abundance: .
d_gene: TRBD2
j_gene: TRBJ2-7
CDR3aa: CASSWTSGTSYEQYF
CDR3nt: TGTGCCAGCAGCTGGACTAGCGGAACTTCCTACGAGCAGTACTTC

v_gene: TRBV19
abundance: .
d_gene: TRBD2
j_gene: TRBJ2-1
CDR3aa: CASSMGLAALAEQFF
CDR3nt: TGTGCCAGTAGTATGGGACTAGCGGCCTTGGCTGAGCAGTTCTTC

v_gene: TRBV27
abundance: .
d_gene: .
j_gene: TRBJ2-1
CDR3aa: CASGNNEQFF
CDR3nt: TGTGCCAGCGGAAACAATGAGCAGTTCTTC

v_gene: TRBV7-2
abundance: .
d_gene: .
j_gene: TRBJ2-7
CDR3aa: CASSLDYSGEQYF
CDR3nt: TGTGCCAGCAGCTTAGATTACTCCGGGGAGCAGTACTTC

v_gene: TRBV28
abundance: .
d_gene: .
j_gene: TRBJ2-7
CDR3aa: CASRGTGTSYEQYF
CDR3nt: TGTGCCAGCAGGGGGACGGGCACCTCCTACGAGCAGTACTTC

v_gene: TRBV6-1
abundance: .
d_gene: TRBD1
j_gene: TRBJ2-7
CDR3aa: CASSERGQVYEQYF
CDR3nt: TGTGCCAGCAGTGAAAGGGGACAGGTTTACGAGCAGTACTTC

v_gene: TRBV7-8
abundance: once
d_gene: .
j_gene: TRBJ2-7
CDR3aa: CASSDYEQYF
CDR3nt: TGTGCCAGCAGTGATTACGAGCAGTACTTC

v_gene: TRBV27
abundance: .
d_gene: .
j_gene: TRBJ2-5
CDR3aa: CASSRKASWETQYF
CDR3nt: TGTGCCAGCAGTAGAAAGGCTTCTTGGGAGACCCAGTACTTC